Listed here are 27 T cell receptor beta chains from one sample, sequenced in a study of shared clonotypes between healthy human individuals. Sequenced by immunoSEQ multiplex PCR; TCRdb stores in-frame clones only, minus some. There are approximately 700,000 clones in the sample; 73% occur only once, and more than 1.5% lies in the top ten. The specimen sequenced was memory CD4+ T cells sorted from blood. Sample subset: CD45RA-negative fraction. Receptors originate from a woman between 25 and 40 years old in good health.

The rearrangement joins TRBV2 to TRBJ2-5; D gene uncertain. V lost 7 bases, J lost 5 bases, and 14 bases lay in between. Germline loops: CDR1 SNHLY, CDR2 FYNNEI. The CDR3 contains 13 residues. CDR3 in DNA: TGTGCCAGCAAGTCGGTCTTCATCGAGACCCAGTACTTC. This sequence encodes CASKSVFIETQYF. Full variable domain (outside the CDR3, taken from reference TRBV2 and TRBJ2-5): EPEVTQTPSHQVTQMGQEVILRCVPISNHLYFYWYRQILGQKVEFLVSFYNNEISEKSEIFDDQFSVERPDGSNFTLKIRSTKLEDSAMYFCASKSVFIETQYFGPGTRLLVL.

The rearrangement joins TRBV27 to TRBJ1-1; 12 nucleotides agree with TRBD1. In germline, CDR1 is MNHEY, CDR2 SMNVEV (reference sequence). This CDR3 spans 17 amino acids. Trimming at V came to 1 base and at J to 5 bases, leaving 8 bases not matched to a gene. DNA for the CDR3: TGTGCCAGCAGTTTATACCGGGACAGGGGGCGGAATACTGAAGCTTTCTTT. Protein sequence: CASSLYRDRGRNTEAFF.

The chain carries TRBV28 and TRBJ1-5; tentative D call: TRBD1 (5 bases). The CDR3 totals 15 residues. Germline-derived CDR1 and CDR2 are MDHEN and SYDVKM. V lost 6 bases to trimming and J lost 4 bases, with 16 bases between them. CDR3 coding DNA: TGTGCCAGCAGCGACAGTCGAGGATCAAATCAGCCCCAGCATTTT. This sequence encodes CASSDSRGSNQPQHF.

The chain links TRBV4-1 to TRBJ2-2; 9 bases map to TRBD1. J gave up 5 bases and V 6 bases, and 7 bases lay outside the gene matches. Per germline, CDR1 MGHRA and CDR2 YSYEKL. The CDR3 consists of 15 residues. CDR3 nucleotides: TGCGCCAGCAGGCGCGGGACAGGGTGGACCGGGGAGCTGTTTTTT. Residues: CASRRGTGWTGELFF.

V is TRBV28 and J is TRBJ1-1, with D possibly matching TRBD1 (6 bases). Per germline, CDR1 MDHEN and CDR2 SYDVKM. V was clipped by 6 bases and J by 1 base, with 18 bases between them. CDR3 length equals 16 residues. For the CDR3, the DNA is TGTGCCAGCAGACCTATCGGGGCAGGGGCGAACACTGAAGCTTTCTTT. As protein: CASRPIGAGANTEAFF.

The chain recombines TRBV5-4 with TRBJ2-5; no definite D call. The V gene's germline CDR1 is SGHNT and CDR2 YYREEE (reference sequence). Trimming cost V 2 bases and J 2 bases, with 10 bases left between them. This CDR3 is 14 amino acids long. This CDR3 reads CASSLKDGQETQYF. For the CDR3, the DNA is TGTGCCAGCAGCTTAAAGGACGGTCAAGAGACCCAGTACTTC. Looking up the rest from reference TRBV5-4 and TRBJ2-5 gives the full variable domain: ETGVTQSPTHLIKTRGQQVTLRCSSQSGHNTVSWYQQALGQGPQFIFQYYREEENGRGNFPPRFSGLQFPNYSSELNVNALELDDSALYLCASSLKDGQETQYFGPGTRLLVL.

The V gene is TRBV6-6, the J gene TRBJ2-6; D is undetermined. The length of the CDR3 is 15 residues. The germline V gene has CDR1 MNHNY and CDR2 SVGAGI (reference sequence). The V and J ends lost 7 bases and 0 bases respectively, with 10 bases between them. CDR3 protein: CASNPSVSGANVLTF. CDR3 bases: TGTGCCAGCAACCCAAGCGTCTCTGGGGCCAACGTCCTGACTTTC.

The rearrangement uses TRBV28 and TRBJ2-1, with unresolved D. Trimming cost V 2 bases and J 8 bases, with 7 bases left between them. The CDR3 spans 12 residues. CDR1 is MDHEN, CDR2 SYDVKM, per germline. CDR3 in DNA: TGTGCCAGCAGTTTAAGGTATGATGAGCAGTTCTTC. Translated, it gives CASSLRYDEQFF. The full variable domain, with the rest looked up from reference TRBV28 and TRBJ2-1, is DVKVTQSSRYLVKRTGEKVFLECVQDMDHENMFWYRQDPGLGLRLIYFSYDVKMKEKGDIPEGYSVSREKKERFSLILESASTNQTSMYLCASSLRYDEQFFGPGTRLTVL.

V is TRBV30 and J is TRBJ1-5; 9 nucleotides agree with TRBD1. CDR1 and CDR2 from the germline V gene are GTSNPN and SVGIG (reference sequence). The CDR3 sequence is 14 residues long. J gave up 10 bases and V 5 bases, and 12 bases lay outside the gene matches. CDR3 protein: CAWGTGTGNDPQHF. In DNA form, the CDR3 reads TGTGCCTGGGGTACCGGGACAGGGAACGATCCCCAGCATTTT.

V gene TRBV18 combines with J gene TRBJ2-2; 7 positions match TRBD1. The V segment lost 8 bases and the J segment 6 bases; nucleotides outside the gene matches: 3. This CDR3 region has 12 residues. Looked up from germline, CDR1 is KGHSH and CDR2 is LQKENI. The CDR3 DNA is TGTGCCAGCCGCGGACAGGCCGGGGAGCTGTTTTTT. It encodes CASRGQAGELFF.

CDR3 region: CASSFLGPKGNEQFF. The CDR3 bases are TGCGCCAGCAGCTTCCTCGGCCCCAAGGGGAATGAGCAGTTCTTC. The chain joins TRBV5-1 to TRBJ2-1, with a possible D match to TRBD1 (5 bases). Germline V gene data show CDR1 as SGHRS and CDR2 as YFSETQ. This CDR3 spans 15 amino acids. With 2 bases removed from V and 7 bases from J, the gap between germline ends came to 16 bases.

The CDR3 here is CASSYRWVEAFF. In DNA, the CDR3 is TGTGCCAGCAGTTATCGGTGGGTCGAAGCTTTCTTT. The rearrangement joins TRBV6-6 to TRBJ1-1; unclear D gene. The CDR3 spans 12 residues. Germline V CDR1 and CDR2: MNHNY, SVGAGI (reference sequence). Trimming removed 3 bases at V and 8 bases at J, with 10 bases between.

This clone was seen only a few times. This sequence joins TRBV9 and TRBJ1-2, with 7 nucleotides matching TRBD1. The CDR3 totals 18 residues. The V and J ends lost 3 bases and 3 bases, in that order; junction bases with no gene match: 17. The germline V gene encodes CDR1 SGDLS and CDR2 YYNGEE. CDR3 DNA sequence: TGTGCCAGCAGCGCCCATTGGAAGGGACAGTACGGGGACTATGGCTACACCTTC. Protein: CASSAHWKGQYGDYGYTF.

The chain couples TRBV29-1 to TRBJ2-5; 7 bases align to TRBD2. The CDR3 extends over 13 amino acids. Looked up from germline, CDR1 is SQVTM and CDR2 is ANQGSEA. Trimming took 5 bases from V and 3 from J; bases not matched to a gene: 6. The CDR3 spells CSVWAGVKETQYF. The CDR3 region has the DNA TGCAGCGTTTGGGCGGGAGTAAAAGAGACCCAGTACTTC.

The genes are TRBV11-2 and TRBJ2-7; 12 nucleotides match TRBD2. Trimming took 4 bases from V and 6 from J; bases not matched to a gene: 7. The germline CDR1 and CDR2 sequences are SGHAT and FQNNGV. There are 15 residues in the CDR3. Here the CDR3 reads CASSSATSGSAEQYF. In DNA, the CDR3 is TGTGCCAGCAGCTCCGCGACTAGCGGGAGTGCCGAGCAGTACTTC.

The rearrangement uses TRBV5-1 and TRBJ2-1, with D unresolved. V was clipped by 0 bases and J by 0 bases, with 16 bases between them. CDR3 length: 18 residues. Per the germline V gene, CDR1 is SGHRS and CDR2 is YFSETQ. The CDR3 loop is CASSLAVRLSLSYNEQFF. The CDR3 DNA sequence: TGCGCCAGCAGCTTGGCAGTAAGGCTTAGCCTCTCCTACAATGAGCAGTTCTTC.

This clone was found a few times. Other DNA sequences in this sample translate to the same CDR3. The genes are TRBV27 and TRBJ1-3, with D possibly matching TRBD1 (5 bases). The CDR3 length is 15 residues. The germline gives CDR1 MNHEY, CDR2 SMNVEV (reference sequence). The V gene lost 4 bases and the J gene lost 0 bases, with 10 bases spanning the gap. The CDR3 DNA reads TGTGCCAGCAGTTCCCGACAGACCTCTGGAAACACCATATATTTT. This codes for CASSSRQTSGNTIYF.

The chain couples TRBV6-5 to TRBJ2-2; 12 bases agree with TRBD2. V shed 7 bases and J 7 bases; nucleotides not matched to a gene: 7. The V gene's germline CDR1 is MNHEY and CDR2 SVGAGI. This CDR3 is 15 amino acids long. CDR3 sequence (DNA): TGTGCCAGCATGACGACTAGCGGGAGTGTCGGGGAGCTGTTTTTT. Translation gives CASMTTSGSVGELFF.

This clone has just a few counts. This chain uses TRBV19 with TRBJ2-5; 8 bases align to TRBD1. Germline CDR1 is LNHDA and CDR2 is SQIVND (reference sequence). The CDR3 covers 16 residues. Trimming cost V 6 bases and J 4 bases; bases outside gene matches: 13. The CDR3 region is CASSLTGAAKSETQYF. The CDR3, as DNA: TGTGCCAGTAGCCTGACAGGGGCCGCCAAATCAGAGACCCAGTACTTC. The whole variable domain, remainder taken from reference TRBV19 and TRBJ2-5, is DGGITQSPKYLFRKEGQNVTLSCEQNLNHDAMYWYRQDPGQGLRLIYYSQIVNDFQKGDIAEGYSVSREKKESFPLTVTSAQKNPTAFYLCASSLTGAAKSETQYFGPGTRLLVL.

This chain uses TRBV9 with TRBJ2-3; D tentatively fits TRBD1 or TRBD2 (5 bases each). Germline V gene sequence: CDR1 SGDLS, CDR2 YYNGEE. This CDR3 region has 15 residues. Between the trimmed V and J ends, which lost 3 bases and 4 bases, there was a span of 15 bases. The CDR3 bases are TGTGCCAGCAGCGAGAAGGGACGAATCGCAGATACGCAGTATTTT. This encodes CASSEKGRIADTQYF.

This clone has more than one count but fewer than ten. This chain uses TRBV9 with TRBJ1-4; a possible D gene is TRBD1 (6 bases). Trimming cost V 0 bases and J 5 bases, with 17 bases left between them. The CDR3 totals 17 residues. Germline V gives CDR1 SGDLS, CDR2 YYNGEE. The CDR3 loop reads CASSVAPGQTTNEKLFF. As DNA, the CDR3 is TGTGCCAGCAGCGTAGCTCCCGGACAGACCACCAATGAAAAACTGTTTTTT.

This chain uses TRBV5-1 with TRBJ2-1, with a weak D call TRBD2 (6 bases). The germline V gene encodes CDR1 SGHRS and CDR2 YFSETQ. The V end lost 6 bases, the J end lost 2 bases, and 21 bases lay between the germline ends. The CDR3 is 17 residues long. For the CDR3, the DNA is TGCGCCAGCATGAAAATAGGGTCCGGGAGAGCCTACAATGAGCAGTTCTTC. The encoded protein is CASMKIGSGRAYNEQFF.

This chain uses TRBV5-6 with TRBJ2-2, with 7 bases that match TRBD2. Germline assignment: CDR1 SGHDT and CDR2 YYEEEE. V shed 2 bases, J shed 5 bases, and the junction held 6 bases outside the gene matches. The CDR3 totals 15 residues. Here the CDR3 reads CASSFGGRGTGELFF. The CDR3 bases are TGTGCCAGCAGCTTTGGCGGGCGGGGGACCGGGGAGCTGTTTTTT.

This clone has a count of ten or more. The rearrangement joins TRBV7-2 to TRBJ2-5, with D possibly being TRBD2 (6 bases). The CDR3 is made up of 16 amino acids. The V end was cut by 5 bases, the J end by 1 base, with 17 bases between. Germline V gene lookup returns CDR1 SGHTA and CDR2 FQGNSA. This CDR3 reads CASSGREWIPQETQYF. DNA for the CDR3: TGTGCCAGCAGCGGACGGGAGTGGATCCCCCAAGAGACCCAGTACTTC.

The CDR3 coding sequence is TGTGCCAGCAGTTCCTCCCGGGACAGCCCCTACGAGCAGTACTTC. This encodes CASSSSRDSPYEQYF. V and J are TRBV28 and TRBJ2-7; TRBD1 matches 7 bases. Germline V gives CDR1 MDHEN, CDR2 SYDVKM. V was clipped by 4 bases and J by 2 bases; unmatched bases: 8. The CDR3 is 15 residues long.

V gene TRBV7-6 combines with J gene TRBJ2-7; TRBD1 matches 8 bases. This CDR3 comprises 13 residues. The germline V gene encodes CDR1 SGHVS and CDR2 FNYEAQ. V was clipped by 4 bases and J by 8 bases; unmatched bases: 7. CDR3 sequence reads: CASSYATGVKQYF. In nucleotides, the CDR3 is TGTGCCAGCAGCTATGCGACAGGGGTTAAGCAGTACTTC.

V usage is TRBV19 and J usage is TRBJ2-5, with D hard to call. V lost 6 bases and J lost 5, with 16 bases in between. Looked up from germline, CDR1 is LNHDA and CDR2 is SQIVND (reference sequence). The CDR3 loop spans 14 amino acids. CDR3 nucleotide sequence: TGTGCCAGTAGGGACGGAGCCCTGGAGGAGACCCAGTACTTC. This sequence encodes CASRDGALEETQYF.